What follows are 4 T cell receptor beta chains derived from one specimen sequenced in a study of blood T cell repertoires in COVID-19. Profiling relied on immunoSEQ multiplex PCR, and the TCRdb table lists in-frame clones only, not all of them. The sample includes 200,000 to 250,000 clones, 80% to 90% of them seen just once. The sequenced sample consisted of peripheral blood. These receptors all stem from a woman aged 40 to 55 who had recovered from COVID-19.

The rearrangement joins TRBV19 to TRBJ2-1; 8 nucleotides align to TRBD1. CDR1 is LNHDA, CDR2 SQIVND, per germline (reference sequence). Germline trimming cut 6 bases from V and 2 bases from J; bases unmatched to any gene: 6. This CDR3 contains 15 residues. The CDR3 DNA reads as TGTGCCAGTAGATACAGGGGGGTAACCTACAATGAGCAGTTCTTC. Protein product: CASRYRGVTYNEQFF.

This chain links TRBV5-1 with TRBJ1-3; the D gene is possibly TRBD1 (6 bases). The CDR3 covers 14 residues. Germline CDR1 SGHRS, CDR2 YFSETQ. V was cut by 4 bases and J by 2 bases, with 10 bases left in between. CDR3 residues: CASSPQGTGNTIYF. The CDR3 DNA reads as TGCGCCAGCAGCCCACAGGGAACTGGAAACACCATATATTTT.

This clone was seen a single time. This chain links TRBV6-6 with TRBJ1-2, with D tentatively TRBD1 (5 bases). The germline gives CDR1 MNHNY, CDR2 SVGAGI (reference sequence). Between the trimmed V and J ends, which lost 7 bases and 5 bases, there was a span of 20 bases. The CDR3 spans 15 residues. This chain's CDR3 is CASIRGGSEAYGYTF. The DNA of the CDR3 is TGTGCCAGCATTAGGGGCGGTTCAGAGGCTTATGGCTACACCTTC.

This chain joins TRBV3-1 (or the pseudogene TRBV3-2) and TRBJ2-5; D ambiguous. The CDR3 has 14 amino acids. The germline V and J ends were trimmed by 3 bases and 1 base, with 9 bases remaining between them. Per the germline V gene, CDR1 is LGHDT and CDR2 is YNNKEL (reference sequence). The CDR3 sequence is CASSHFSSQETQYF. The CDR3 DNA follows: TGTGCCAGCAGCCACTTTAGCAGCCAAGAGACCCAGTACTTC.